This T cell receptor (beta chain) was observed in a study of T cell responses to AZD1222 COVID-19 vaccine. CDR3 length: 12 residues. Germline loops: CDR1 SEHNR, CDR2 FQNEAQ (reference sequence). V gave up 1 base and J gave up 2 bases, with 2 bases separating them. This table comes from immunoSEQ multiplex PCR, and its TCRdb copy is limited to in-frame clones, with some not included. The data hold 95,000 to 150,000 clones, with roughly 84% observed a single time. The receptor was isolated from an adult in good health. The sequencing here drew on peripheral blood, taken on day 0 of AZD1222 vaccination. The rearrangement joins TRBV7-9 to TRBJ2-5; no clear D gene. CDR3 loop: CASSLEQETQYF. The CDR3 coding sequence is TGTGCCAGCAGCTTAGAGCAAGAGACCCAGTACTTC.